The clone carrying this TCR beta chain was observed many times. This record belongs to a study of naive and memory T cell subsets. Germline CDR1 and CDR2: SEHNR and FQNEAQ (reference sequence). J lost 3 bases, V lost 9 bases, and 13 bases had no gene match. The CDR3 totals 16 residues. The SP2 primer and nested alpha and beta constant region primers amplified ligated cDNA in four rounds. Reverse transcription of blood and skin TCR RNA was primed at alpha and beta constant regions. TCRdb re-called the 5' RACE reads through MiXCR, storing one row per CDR3 protein. Of 32,000 or so distinct CDR3 sequences in the sample, over 15% were seen once. An oligonucleotide containing a UMI was ligated to the 3' end of TCR cDNA.

This TCR derives from a female donor in good health. The rearrangement joins TRBV7-9 to TRBJ2-3; 9 bases map to TRBD2. The CDR3 DNA is TGTGCCAGATCCACACTGTTAGCGGGGGATACAGATACGCAGTATTTT. Translating it yields CARSTLLAGDTDTQYF.